Listed here is a single T cell receptor (beta chain). TCRdb's table, derived via immunoSEQ multiplex PCR, lists solely in-frame clones and lacks some. The top ten clones hold approximately 2.5% of a sample with about 50,000 clones, approximately 80% of them seen once. The data are from a study of OX40 agonist ivuxolimab in advanced cancers. Between the trimmed V and J ends, which lost 4 bases and 1 base, there was a span of 9 bases. This CDR3 spans 14 amino acids. The germline V gene has CDR1 SNHLY and CDR2 FYNNEI. The sequenced sample was CD4+ or CD8+ T cells sorted from blood, obtained in a trial of the OX40 agonist ivuxolimab. This rearrangement joins TRBV2 to TRBJ2-3; possibly TRBD1 for D (6 bases). The TCR sequence derives from an adult with an advanced solid tumor such as melanoma, head and neck, liver or kidney cancer. CDR3 sequence reads: CASSGAGGTDTQYF. In DNA, the CDR3 is TGTGCCAGCAGTGGTGCAGGGGGCACAGATACGCAGTATTTT.